The next 15 T cell receptor beta chains were all read from a single sample in a study of cytomegalovirus exposure and HLA in healthy donors. 13 Jbeta primers and 60 Vbeta primers were used for the PCR. Produced via immunoSEQ multiplex PCR; TCRdb's table is partial and in-frame only. The sample data list about 130,000 clones. Sequenced: PBMCs. These receptors originate from a man aged 25 to 40 in good health and CMV-seronegative.

The V gene is TRBV15, the J gene TRBJ2-1; no clear D gene. V lost 4 bases and J lost 8, with 12 bases in between. CDR3 length: 13 amino acids. Germline V gene data show CDR1 as LNHNV and CDR2 as YYDKDF (reference sequence). This chain's CDR3 is CATSNRLNHEQFF. For the CDR3, the DNA is TGTGCCACCAGCAACCGACTGAATCATGAGCAGTTCTTC.

This chain uses TRBV7-9 with TRBJ2-1, with 7 bases that match TRBD2. The CDR3 totals 17 residues. The ends lost 4 bases at V and 4 bases at J; junction bases unmatched: 13. CDR1 and CDR2 from the germline V gene are SEHNR and FQNEAQ (reference sequence). The DNA of the CDR3 is TGTGCCAGCAGCTCGACCCTTTTCGGGGGGATTTACAATGAGCAGTTCTTC. Encoded protein: CASSSTLFGGIYNEQFF.

The chain employs TRBV30 and TRBJ2-7, with TRBD1 as a possible D gene (7 bases). V lost 7 bases, J lost 6 bases, and 19 bases lay in between. CDR1 and CDR2 from the germline V gene are GTSNPN and SVGIG (reference sequence). This CDR3 spans 13 amino acids. Here the CDR3 DNA reads TGTGCCTCTAGGGGCAGGGGGGCCGTCGAGCAGTACTTC. Amino acids: CASRGRGAVEQYF. The variable domain in full, completed from reference TRBV30 and TRBJ2-7, reads SQTIHQWPATLVQPVGSPLSLECTVEGTSNPNLYWYRQAAGRGLQLLFYSVGIGQISSEVPQNLSASRPQDRQFILSSKKLLLSDSGFYLCASRGRGAVEQYFGPGTRLTVT.

J is TRBJ2-5 and V is TRBV9, with D tentatively TRBD1 (5 bases). Per the germline V gene, CDR1 is SGDLS and CDR2 is YYNGEE. CDR3 length: 16 amino acids. V was shortened by 0 bases and J by 2 bases, with 14 bases between the two germline ends. CDR3 in amino acids: CASSVAPTGWQETQYF. The CDR3 nucleotides read TGTGCCAGCAGCGTAGCTCCCACAGGTTGGCAAGAGACCCAGTACTTC.

The chain couples TRBV6-6 to TRBJ1-2; 9 nucleotides line up with TRBD1. The V gene's germline CDR1 is MNHNY and CDR2 SVGAGI (reference sequence). The CDR3 loop spans 13 amino acids. V was clipped by 8 bases and J by 2 bases; unmatched bases: 3. The CDR3 region is CASHTGGNYGYTF. The CDR3 DNA reads TGTGCCAGCCACACAGGGGGCAACTATGGCTACACCTTC.

V gene TRBV5-6 combines with J gene TRBJ1-2; 8 positions match TRBD1. V dropped 4 bases and J dropped 6; count of bases not matched to a gene: 8. CDR3 length equals 14 residues. Germline V gene lookup returns CDR1 SGHDT and CDR2 YYEEEE. This chain's CDR3 is CASSPWGRGHGYTF. The DNA for the CDR3 is TGTGCCAGCAGCCCTTGGGGCAGGGGGCATGGCTACACCTTC.

The rearrangement joins TRBV5-4 to TRBJ2-1; 7 positions agree with TRBD2. CDR3 length: 14 residues. Trimming took 4 bases from V and 4 from J; bases not matched to a gene: 5. Germline V gene sequence: CDR1 SGHNT, CDR2 YYREEE (reference sequence). For the CDR3, the DNA is TGTGCCAGCAGCCCCGGGACTACTTACAATGAGCAGTTCTTC. Its translation is CASSPGTTYNEQFF. The variable domain in full, with the rest retrieved from reference TRBV5-4 and TRBJ2-1, is ETGVTQSPTHLIKTRGQQVTLRCSSQSGHNTVSWYQQALGQGPQFIFQYYREEENGRGNFPPRFSGLQFPNYSSELNVNALELDDSALYLCASSPGTTYNEQFFGPGTRLTVL.

V usage is TRBV5-1 and J usage is TRBJ1-2; D is unresolved. The V end was cut by 5 bases, the J end by 4 bases, with 21 bases between. From germline, CDR1 is SGHRS and CDR2 YFSETQ. The CDR3 has 16 amino acids. The CDR3 sequence: CASRMALGVGGYGYTF. The CDR3 DNA sequence: TGCGCCAGCAGGATGGCTCTCGGGGTTGGAGGCTATGGCTACACCTTC.

The chain combines TRBV5-1 with TRBJ1-6, with a possible D match to TRBD1 (5 bases). Trimming cost V 2 bases and J 8 bases, with 14 bases left between them. CDR3 size: 15 residues. Germline CDR1 and CDR2: SGHRS and YFSETQ. As DNA, the CDR3 is TGCGCCAGCAGCTTCCTCCAGGGTTCTGATTCACCCCTCCACTTT. It is translated as CASSFLQGSDSPLHF.

The DNA of the CDR3 is TGTGCCTGGAGGGGAGCTAGGGGACTAGCGGATGAGCAGTTCTTC. Protein: CAWRGARGLADEQFF. The rearrangement uses TRBV30 and TRBJ2-1; 11 bases are a match to TRBD2. The germline gives CDR1 GTSNPN, CDR2 SVGIG (reference sequence). The CDR3 length is 15 residues. The ends lost 3 bases at V and 8 bases at J; junction bases unmatched: 9.

The chain has TRBV19 and TRBJ2-1; no firm D call. CDR1 LNHDA and CDR2 SQIVND come from the germline V gene (reference sequence). The CDR3 loop spans 16 amino acids. Trimming stripped 2 bases from V and 5 bases from J, with 16 bases between. The CDR3 loop reads CASSIRRSVGDNEQFF. The CDR3 nucleotides read TGTGCCAGTAGTATAAGAAGAAGCGTAGGTGACAATGAGCAGTTCTTC.

This chain joins TRBV5-4 and TRBJ2-7; no reliable D call. The CDR3 extends over 13 amino acids. Deletions cut 5 bases from V and 4 bases from J, with 13 bases between. Germline CDR1 reads SGHNT; CDR2 reads YYREEE (reference sequence). CDR3: CASSSREEYEQYF. The CDR3 DNA is TGTGCCAGCAGTTCTCGCGAGGAATACGAGCAGTACTTC.

V usage is TRBV9 and J usage is TRBJ2-3, with 7 bases matching TRBD2. The V segment lost 0 bases and the J segment 0 bases; nucleotides outside the gene matches: 4. The germline CDR1 and CDR2 sequences are SGDLS and YYNGEE. The CDR3 spans 16 residues. DNA for the CDR3: TGTGCCAGCAGCGTAGGGGCTAGCGGTAGCACAGATACGCAGTATTTT. Translating gives CASSVGASGSTDTQYF.

The V call is TRBV7-2, the J call TRBJ2-1; 7 nucleotides agree with TRBD2. The ends lost 5 bases at V and 9 bases at J; junction bases unmatched: 4. Germline V gives CDR1 SGHTA, CDR2 FQGNSA. The CDR3 consists of 12 residues. The DNA of the CDR3 is TGTGCCAGCAGCACTAGCGTAGGTGAGCAGTTCTTC. Translating it yields CASSTSVGEQFF.

This sequence joins TRBV13 and TRBJ1-2; 7 nucleotides line up with TRBD1. The germline V gene encodes CDR1 PRHDT and CDR2 FYEKMQ (reference sequence). V dropped 3 bases and J dropped 0; count of bases not matched to a gene: 4. This CDR3 is built from 15 residues. The chain's CDR3 is CASSFRQGTNYGYTF. The CDR3 region has the DNA TGTGCCAGCAGCTTCCGACAGGGTACTAACTATGGCTACACCTTC.